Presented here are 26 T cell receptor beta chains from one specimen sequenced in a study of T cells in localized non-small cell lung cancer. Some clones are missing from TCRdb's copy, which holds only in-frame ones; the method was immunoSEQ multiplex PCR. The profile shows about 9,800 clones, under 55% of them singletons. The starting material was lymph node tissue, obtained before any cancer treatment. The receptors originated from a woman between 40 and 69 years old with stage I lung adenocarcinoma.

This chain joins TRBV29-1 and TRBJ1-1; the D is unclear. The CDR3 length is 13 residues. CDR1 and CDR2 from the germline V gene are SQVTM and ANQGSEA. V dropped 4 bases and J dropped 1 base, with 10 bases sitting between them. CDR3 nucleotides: TGCAGCGTTGTTCTGGGCCAGAACACTGAAGCTTTCTTT. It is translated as CSVVLGQNTEAFF.

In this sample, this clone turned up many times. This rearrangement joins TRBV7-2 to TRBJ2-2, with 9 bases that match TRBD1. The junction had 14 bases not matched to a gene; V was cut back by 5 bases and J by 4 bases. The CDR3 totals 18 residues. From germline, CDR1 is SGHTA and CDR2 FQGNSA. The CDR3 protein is CASSQGWGTGSSTGELFF. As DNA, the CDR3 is TGTGCCAGCAGCCAAGGGTGGGGGACAGGGTCGAGCACCGGGGAGCTGTTTTTT.

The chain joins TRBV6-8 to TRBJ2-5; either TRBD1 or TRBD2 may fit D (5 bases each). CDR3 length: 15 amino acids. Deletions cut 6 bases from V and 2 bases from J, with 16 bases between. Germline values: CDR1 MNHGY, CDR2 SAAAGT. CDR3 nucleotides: TGTGCCAGCAGCCGGGGCCGGACCTCACAAGAGACCCAGTACTTC. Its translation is CASSRGRTSQETQYF.

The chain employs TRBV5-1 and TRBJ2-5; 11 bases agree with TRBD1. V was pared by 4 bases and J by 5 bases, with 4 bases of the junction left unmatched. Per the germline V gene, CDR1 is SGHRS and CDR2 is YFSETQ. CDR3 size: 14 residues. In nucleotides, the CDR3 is TGCGCCAGCAGCGAGGACAGGGGGCTGGAGACCCAGTACTTC. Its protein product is CASSEDRGLETQYF.

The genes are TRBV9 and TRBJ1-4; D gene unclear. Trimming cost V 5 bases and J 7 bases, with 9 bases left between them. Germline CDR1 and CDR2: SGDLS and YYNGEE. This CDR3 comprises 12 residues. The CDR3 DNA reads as TGTGCCAGCAGGGAAGGTTTTGAAAAACTGTTTTTT. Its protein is CASREGFEKLFF.

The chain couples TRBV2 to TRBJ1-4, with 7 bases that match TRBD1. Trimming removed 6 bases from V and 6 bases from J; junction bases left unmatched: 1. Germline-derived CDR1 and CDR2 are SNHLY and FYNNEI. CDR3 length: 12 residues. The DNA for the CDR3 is TGTGCCAGCAGACAGGGGTATGAAAAACTGTTTTTT. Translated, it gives CASRQGYEKLFF.

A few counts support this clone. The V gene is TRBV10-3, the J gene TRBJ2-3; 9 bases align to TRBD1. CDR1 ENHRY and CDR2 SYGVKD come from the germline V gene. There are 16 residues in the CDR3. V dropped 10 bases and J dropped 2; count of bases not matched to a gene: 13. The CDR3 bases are TGTGCCACCATGCGCGGGACAGGGTTTGTCACAGATACGCAGTATTTT. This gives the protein CATMRGTGFVTDTQYF.

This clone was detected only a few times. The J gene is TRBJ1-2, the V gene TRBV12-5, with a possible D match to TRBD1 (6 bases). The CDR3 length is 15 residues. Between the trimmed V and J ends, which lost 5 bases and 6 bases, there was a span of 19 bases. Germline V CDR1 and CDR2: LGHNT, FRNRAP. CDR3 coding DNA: TGTGCTAGTGGTATACAAGGCGGGGGCCCCAATGGCTACACCTTC. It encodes CASGIQGGGPNGYTF.

The CDR3 sequence: CASSYEGDEGTYGYTF. CDR3 bases: TGTGCCAGCAGTTACGAAGGGGACGAAGGTACTTATGGCTACACCTTC. The rearrangement uses TRBV6-8 and TRBJ1-2, with D possibly being TRBD1 (5 bases). This CDR3 is built from 16 residues. The germline CDR1 and CDR2 sequences are MNHGY and SAAAGT. Trimming shortened V by 2 bases and J by 5 bases, and 18 bases separated the two germline ends.

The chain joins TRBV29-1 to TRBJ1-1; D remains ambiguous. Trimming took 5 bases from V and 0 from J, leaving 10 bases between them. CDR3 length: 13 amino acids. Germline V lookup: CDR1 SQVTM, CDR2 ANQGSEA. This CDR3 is CSVMDGMNTEAFF. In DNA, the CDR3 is TGCAGCGTTATGGACGGCATGAACACTGAAGCTTTCTTT.

Written as DNA, the CDR3 is TGTGCCTGGAGTGTAAAGGCGGCTAACAATCAGCCCCAGCATTTT. Protein product: CAWSVKAANNQPQHF. This chain connects TRBV30 to TRBJ1-5; D uncertain. The CDR3 contains 15 residues. V lost 0 bases and J lost 3, with 12 bases in between. The germline V gene has CDR1 GTSNPN and CDR2 SVGIG (reference sequence). The complete variable domain, with remaining parts taken from reference TRBV30 and TRBJ1-5, reads SQTIHQWPATLVQPVGSPLSLECTVEGTSNPNLYWYRQAAGRGLQLLFYSVGIGQISSEVPQNLSASRPQDRQFILSSKKLLLSDSGFYLCAWSVKAANNQPQHFGDGTRLSIL.

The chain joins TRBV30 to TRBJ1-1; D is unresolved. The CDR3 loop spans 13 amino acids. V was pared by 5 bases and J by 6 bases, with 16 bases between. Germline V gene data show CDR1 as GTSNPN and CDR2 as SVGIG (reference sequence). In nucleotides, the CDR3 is TGTGCCTGGCAGACGGTGGGAGGCTCTGAAGCTTTCTTT. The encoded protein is CAWQTVGGSEAFF.

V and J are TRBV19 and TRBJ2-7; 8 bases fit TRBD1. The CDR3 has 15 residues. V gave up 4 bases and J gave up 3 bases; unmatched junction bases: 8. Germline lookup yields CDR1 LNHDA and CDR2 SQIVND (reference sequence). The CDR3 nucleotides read TGTGCCAGTAGTAGCCAGCCCGGGACAGGCTACGAGCAGTACTTC. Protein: CASSSQPGTGYEQYF.

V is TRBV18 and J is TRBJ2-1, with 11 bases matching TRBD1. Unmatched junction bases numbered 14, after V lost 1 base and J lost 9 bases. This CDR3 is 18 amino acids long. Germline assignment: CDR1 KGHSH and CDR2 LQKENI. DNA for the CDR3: TGTGCCAGCTCACCACGAGTACATGGACAGGGGGCTATCGGTGAGCAGTTCTTC. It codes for CASSPRVHGQGAIGEQFF.

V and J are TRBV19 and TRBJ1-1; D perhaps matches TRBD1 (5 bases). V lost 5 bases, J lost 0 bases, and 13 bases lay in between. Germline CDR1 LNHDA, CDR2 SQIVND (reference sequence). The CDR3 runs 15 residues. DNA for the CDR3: TGTGCCAGTAGTTTACCGGGGGAGATGAACACTGAAGCTTTCTTT. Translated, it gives CASSLPGEMNTEAFF.

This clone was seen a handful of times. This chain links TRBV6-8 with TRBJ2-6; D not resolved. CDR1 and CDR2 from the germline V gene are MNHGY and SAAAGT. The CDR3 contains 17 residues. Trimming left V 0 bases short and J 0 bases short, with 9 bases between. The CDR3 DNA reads TGTGCCAGCAGTTACTCGAAGGCCCCCTCTGGGGCCAACGTCCTGACTTTC. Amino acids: CASSYSKAPSGANVLTF.

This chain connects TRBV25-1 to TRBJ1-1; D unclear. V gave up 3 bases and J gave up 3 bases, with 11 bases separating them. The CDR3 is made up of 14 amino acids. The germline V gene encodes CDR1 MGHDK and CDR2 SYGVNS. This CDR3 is CASSDPTRDTEAFF. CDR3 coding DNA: TGTGCCAGCAGTGACCCAACGAGGGACACTGAAGCTTTCTTT. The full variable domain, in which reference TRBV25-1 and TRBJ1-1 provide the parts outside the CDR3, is EADIYQTPRYLVIGTGKKITLECSQTMGHDKMYWYQQDPGMELHLIHYSYGVNSTEKGDLSSESTVSRIRTEHFPLTLESARPSHTSQYLCASSDPTRDTEAFFGQGTRLTVV.

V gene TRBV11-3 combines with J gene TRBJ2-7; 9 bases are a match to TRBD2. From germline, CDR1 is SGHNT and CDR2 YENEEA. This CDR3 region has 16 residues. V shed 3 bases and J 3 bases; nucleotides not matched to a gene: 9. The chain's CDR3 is CASSLAGDSGGYEQYF. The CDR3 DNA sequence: TGTGCCAGCAGCTTGGCGGGCGATAGCGGGGGCTACGAGCAGTACTTC.

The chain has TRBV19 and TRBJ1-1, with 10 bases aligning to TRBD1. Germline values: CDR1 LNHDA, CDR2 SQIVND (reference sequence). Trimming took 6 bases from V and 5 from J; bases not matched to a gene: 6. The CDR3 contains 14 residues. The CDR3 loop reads CASSRQGAGTEAFF. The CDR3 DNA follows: TGTGCCAGTAGCCGACAGGGGGCAGGGACTGAAGCTTTCTTT.

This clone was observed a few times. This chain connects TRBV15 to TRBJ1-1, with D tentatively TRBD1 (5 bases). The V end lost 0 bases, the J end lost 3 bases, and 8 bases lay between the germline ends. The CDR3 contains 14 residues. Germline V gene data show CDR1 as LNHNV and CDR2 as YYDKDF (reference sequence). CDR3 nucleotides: TGTGCCACCAGCAGAGATCCGGGGGACACTGAAGCTTTCTTT. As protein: CATSRDPGDTEAFF.

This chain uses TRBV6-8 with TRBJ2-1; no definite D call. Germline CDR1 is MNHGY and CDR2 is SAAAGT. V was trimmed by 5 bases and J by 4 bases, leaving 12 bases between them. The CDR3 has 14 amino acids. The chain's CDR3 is CASSALWAYNEQFF. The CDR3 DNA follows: TGTGCCAGCAGTGCCTTGTGGGCGTACAATGAGCAGTTCTTC.

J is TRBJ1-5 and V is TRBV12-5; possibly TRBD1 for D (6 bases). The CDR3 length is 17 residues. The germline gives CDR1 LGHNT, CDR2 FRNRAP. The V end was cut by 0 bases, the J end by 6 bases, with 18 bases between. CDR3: CASGLVQGQGIAQPQHF. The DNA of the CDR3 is TGTGCTAGTGGTTTGGTTCAGGGGCAGGGGATCGCTCAGCCCCAGCATTTT.

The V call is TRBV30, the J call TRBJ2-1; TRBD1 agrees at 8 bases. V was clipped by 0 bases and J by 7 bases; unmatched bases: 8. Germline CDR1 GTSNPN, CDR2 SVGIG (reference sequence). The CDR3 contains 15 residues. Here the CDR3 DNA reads TGTGCCTGGAGTGTAATGGCAGGGGGCCGGAATGAGCAGTTCTTC. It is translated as CAWSVMAGGRNEQFF.

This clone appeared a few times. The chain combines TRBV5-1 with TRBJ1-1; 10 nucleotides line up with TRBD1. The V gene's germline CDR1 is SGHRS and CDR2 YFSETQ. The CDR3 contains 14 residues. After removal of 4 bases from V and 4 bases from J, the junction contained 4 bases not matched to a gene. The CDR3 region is CASSMDRGGTEAFF. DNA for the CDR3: TGCGCCAGCAGCATGGACAGGGGGGGCACTGAAGCTTTCTTT.

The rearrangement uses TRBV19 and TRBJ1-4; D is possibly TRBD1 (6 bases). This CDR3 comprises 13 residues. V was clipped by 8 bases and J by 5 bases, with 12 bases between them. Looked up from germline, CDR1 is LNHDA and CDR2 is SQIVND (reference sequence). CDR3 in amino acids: CASVDSGNEKLFF. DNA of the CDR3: TGTGCCAGTGTGGACAGCGGAAATGAAAAACTGTTTTTT.

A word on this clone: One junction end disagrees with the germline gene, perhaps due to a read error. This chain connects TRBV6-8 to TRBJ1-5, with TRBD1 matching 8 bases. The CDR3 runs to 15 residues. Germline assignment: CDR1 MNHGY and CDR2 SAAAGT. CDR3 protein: CASSWSGGGGQSQHF. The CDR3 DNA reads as TGTGCCAGCAGTTGGTCAGGGGGCGGTGGTCAGTCCCAGCATTTT.